This T cell receptor beta chain was identified during a study of T-cell reconstitution after alpha-beta-depleted transplantation in children. General study points: Surviving recipient T cells and thymic progenitors underlay high day-60 TCRbeta diversity in some patients. When one year had passed after transplant, most T-cell counts and diversity came from newly produced T cells. Expanded clones from the graft, numbering several hundred, reportedly supplied alpha-beta T cells about two months after transplant.

Comments on this clonotype: The antigen is not known.

The V end lost 4 bases, the J end lost 2 bases, and 25 bases lay between the germline ends. The CDR3 extends over 18 amino acids. Germline CDR1 SQVTM, CDR2 ANQGSEA. Unique molecular identifiers were incorporated into the prepared TCRbeta library. A single record per CDR3 protein comes from TCRdb applying MiXCR to the PCR reads. The sample shows about 98,000 distinct CDR3 sequences, 20% to 30% of them seen only once. V is TRBV29-1 and J is TRBJ2-3; perhaps TRBD1 as D (6 bases). The TCR comes from a boy aged 2 to 10 with acute lymphoblastic leukemia, due to receive a stem cell transplant. Here the sequenced sample was PBMCs, taken before TCRalphabeta/CD19-depleted stem cell transplant. The CDR3 region has the DNA TGCAGCGTTGTGGGGTCCTGGGGGCAGAAAACCCTCACAGATACGCAGTATTTT. The encoded protein is CSVVGSWGQKTLTDTQYF.